The present T cell receptor beta chain was sequenced within a study of cytotoxic CD8 clonotypes in ibrutinib-treated CLL. Study-level points and caveats: Samples were collected at differing times from sustained-remission and progressing patients.

Clones were read by immunoSEQ multiplex PCR, and TCRdb kept only the in-frame ones, dropping some. The table includes about 39,000 clones, roughly two thirds detected once. To note about this clone: As yet, its antigen is unknown.

Germline lookup yields CDR1 MDHEN and CDR2 SYDVKM. Trimming removed 6 bases from V and 6 bases from J; junction bases left unmatched: 7. This CDR3 comprises 15 residues. This sequence joins TRBV28 and TRBJ1-5; TRBD1 matches 11 bases. The receptor's source is a human donor with chronic lymphocytic leukemia. Sequencing was performed on PBMCs, taken at disease progression, from a patient treated with ibrutinib. CDR3: CASSSGQGAGQPQHF. As DNA, the CDR3 is TGTGCCAGCAGCTCCGGACAGGGGGCAGGTCAGCCCCAGCATTTT.